The sequence of this T cell receptor beta chain was determined in a study of blood T cell repertoires in COVID-19. As for the study in general: The samples span acute and convalescent COVID-19 from the United States, Italy and Spain. PBMCs, B-cell-depleted T cells, or T cells provided the cDNA or gDNA that made up the material.

As handled by the study authors: Scientists estimated how many nucleated cells there were by amplifying reference gene primers. Profiling relied on immunoSEQ multiplex PCR, and the TCRdb table lists in-frame clones only, not all of them. Clone size and the V and J calls come from that table; the DNA yielded D and trimming. The sample records around 700,000 clones, 85% to 90% being singletons. The sequenced sample consisted of peripheral blood. The clonotype was recovered from a woman between 18 and 30 years old with acute or convalescent COVID-19.

CDR3: CASSRAGTGGDEQYF. CDR3 DNA sequence: TGCGCCAGCAGCCGAGCCGGGACAGGGGGCGATGAGCAGTACTTC. V usage is TRBV4-3 and J usage is TRBJ2-7; TRBD1 matches at 12 bases. Germline CDR1 is LGHNA and CDR2 is YSLEER. This CDR3 comprises 15 residues. The V and J ends lost 4 bases and 7 bases, in that order; junction bases with no gene match: 8.